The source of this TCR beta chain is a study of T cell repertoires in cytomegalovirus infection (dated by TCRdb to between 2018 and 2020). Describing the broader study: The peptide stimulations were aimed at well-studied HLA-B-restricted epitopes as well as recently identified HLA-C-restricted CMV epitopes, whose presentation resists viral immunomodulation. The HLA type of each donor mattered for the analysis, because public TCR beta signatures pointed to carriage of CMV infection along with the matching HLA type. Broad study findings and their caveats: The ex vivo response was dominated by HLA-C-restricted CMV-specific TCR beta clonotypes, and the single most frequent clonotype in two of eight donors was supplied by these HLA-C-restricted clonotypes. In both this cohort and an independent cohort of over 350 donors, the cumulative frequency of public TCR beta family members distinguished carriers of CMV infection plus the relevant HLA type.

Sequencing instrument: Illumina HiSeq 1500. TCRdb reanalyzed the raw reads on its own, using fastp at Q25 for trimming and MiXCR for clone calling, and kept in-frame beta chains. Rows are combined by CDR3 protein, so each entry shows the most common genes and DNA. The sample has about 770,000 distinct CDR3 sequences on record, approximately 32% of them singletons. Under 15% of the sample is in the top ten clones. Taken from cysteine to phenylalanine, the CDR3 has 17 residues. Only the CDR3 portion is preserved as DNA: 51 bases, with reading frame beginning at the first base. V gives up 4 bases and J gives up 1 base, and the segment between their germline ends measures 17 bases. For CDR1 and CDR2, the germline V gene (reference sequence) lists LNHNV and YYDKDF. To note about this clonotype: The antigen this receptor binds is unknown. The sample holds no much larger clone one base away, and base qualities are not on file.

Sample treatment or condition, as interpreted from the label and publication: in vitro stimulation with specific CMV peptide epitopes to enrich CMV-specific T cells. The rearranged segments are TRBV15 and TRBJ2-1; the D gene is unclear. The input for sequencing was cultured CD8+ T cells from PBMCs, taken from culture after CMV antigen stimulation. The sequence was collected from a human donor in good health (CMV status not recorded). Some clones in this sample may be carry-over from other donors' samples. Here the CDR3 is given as CATSTPVGGRSYNEQFF. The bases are TGTGCCACCAGCACCCCCGTAGGCGGTCGGTCCTACAATGAGCAGTTCTTC.